This T cell receptor beta chain was profiled in a study of T cell clones after liver transplantation. Study details: A pre-transplant mixed lymphocyte reaction with TCRbeta sequencing defined graft-donor-reactive clones followed in post-transplant blood. At least one year of complete immunosuppression withdrawal without enzymes over twice normal defined tolerance.

The data were produced by immunoSEQ multiplex PCR, yet TCRdb's version contains in-frame clones alone and is incomplete. The sample has 50,000 to 70,000 clones, around two thirds seen once. Study-wide results and limits: Graft donor-reactive T cells may have migrated into the graft rather than being deleted.

Regarding this clone: The antigen is not known.

Sorting of unstimulated PBMCs yielded separate CD3+CD4+ and CD3+CD8+ fractions. This receptor was obtained from a human patient who received a liver transplant. Some T cells may have come from the graft donor. Specimen: CD4+ T cells from blood, collected at the roughly 15-month timepoint.

In DNA form, the CDR3 reads TGTGCCAGTAGTATGACGGGTCGCGAGCAGTACTTC. Translating gives CASSMTGREQYF. The gene calls are TRBV19 and TRBJ2-7, with D unresolved. This CDR3 contains 12 residues. Germline V gene lookup returns CDR1 LNHDA and CDR2 SQIVND (reference sequence). V lost 3 bases, J lost 6 bases, and 9 bases lay in between.